This entry describes one TCR beta chain. The antigen is unknown. PCR primers comprised 60 Vbeta and 13 Jbeta primers. Generated by immunoSEQ multiplex PCR, the TCRdb table keeps only in-frame clones and is missing some. The sample lists about 150,000 clones, under 90% seen once, with 2% to 3% in the top ten. This sample was included in a study of cytomegalovirus exposure and HLA in healthy donors. Study-wide findings and caveats: Researchers counted 164 TCR beta chains as cytomegalovirus-associated.

Germline CDR1 MRHNA, CDR2 SNTAGT. The CDR3 is 15 residues long. The V gene lost 4 bases and the J gene lost 1 base, with 12 bases spanning the gap. The source is a boy between 2 and 10 years old in good health and CMV-seronegative. V and J are TRBV6-4 and TRBJ2-3, with a weak D call TRBD2 (7 bases). Material for sequencing was PBMCs. CDR3 coding DNA: TGTGCCAGCAGTGCCGCGGGGGCCGGCACAGATACGCAGTATTTT. As protein: CASSAAGAGTDTQYF.